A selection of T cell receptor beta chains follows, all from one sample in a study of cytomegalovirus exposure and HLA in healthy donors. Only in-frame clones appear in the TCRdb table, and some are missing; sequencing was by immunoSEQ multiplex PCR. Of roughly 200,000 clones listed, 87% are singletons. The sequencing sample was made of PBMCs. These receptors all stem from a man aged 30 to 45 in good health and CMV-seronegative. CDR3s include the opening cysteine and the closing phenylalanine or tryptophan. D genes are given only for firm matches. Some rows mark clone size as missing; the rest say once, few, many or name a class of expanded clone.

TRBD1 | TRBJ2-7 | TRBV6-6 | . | TGTGCCAGCAGTTACGCCGGGACAGGGACCGAGCAGTACTTC | CASSYAGTGTEQYF
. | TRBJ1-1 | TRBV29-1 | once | TGCAGCGTCCAATCCAGGGTGGGGAACACTGAAGCTTTCTTT | CSVQSRVGNTEAFF
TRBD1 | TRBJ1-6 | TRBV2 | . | TGTGCCAGCGCTGGACAGGGGGGTAATTCACCCCTCCACTTT | CASAGQGGNSPLHF
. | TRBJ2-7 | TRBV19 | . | TGTGCCAGTAGACCTCAGGGGGGCCATCACGAGCAGTACTTC | CASRPQGGHHEQYF
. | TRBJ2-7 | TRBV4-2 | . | TGTGCCAGCAGCCAAGAATCTGGGCGATACGAGCAGTACTTC | CASSQESGRYEQYF
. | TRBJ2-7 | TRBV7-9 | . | TGTGCCAGCAGCTTGGCGGAGCGGACCTACGAGCAGTACTTC | CASSLAERTYEQYF
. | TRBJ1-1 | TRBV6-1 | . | TGTGCCAGCAGTGAAAGGGGCAGCTGGATTGAAGCTTTCTTT | CASSERGSWIEAFF
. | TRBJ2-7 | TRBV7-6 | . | TGTGCCAGCAGCTTAGCGGGCAGGGGCTATGGGCAGTACTTC | CASSLAGRGYGQYF
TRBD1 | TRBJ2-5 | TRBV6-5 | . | TGTGCCAGACGACAGGGGATCGGGACCCAGTACTTC | CARRQGIGTQYF
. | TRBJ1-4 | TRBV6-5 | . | TGTGCCACCACCAGCGCGGGGCATATAGGTGAAAAACTGTTTTTT | CATTSAGHIGEKLFF
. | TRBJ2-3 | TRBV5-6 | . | TGTGCCAGCAGCACCCTTCTCGGGAATGATGAAGATACGCAGTATTTT | CASSTLLGNDEDTQYF
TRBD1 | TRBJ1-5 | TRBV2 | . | TGTGCCAGCAGTTCACAGGGGGGAGAGCCCCAGCATTTT | CASSSQGGEPQHF
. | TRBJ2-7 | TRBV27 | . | TGTGCCAGCGGACCCCAGGGGAACGAGCAGTACTTC | CASGPQGNEQYF
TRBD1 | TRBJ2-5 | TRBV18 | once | TGTGCCAGCTCTCGGACCACAGGGGTGCGTCTGCGGGAGACCCAGTACTTC | CASSRTTGVRLRETQYF
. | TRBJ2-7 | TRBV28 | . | TGTGCCAGCAACCAACCCAGACAGGCCACCTACGAGCAGTACTTC | CASNQPRQATYEQYF
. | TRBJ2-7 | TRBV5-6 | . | TGTGCCAGCAGCCCACCGGACAGCTCCTACGAGCAGTACTTC | CASSPPDSSYEQYF
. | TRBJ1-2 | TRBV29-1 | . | TGCAGCGTTGAAGATCGGGGGGGCTACACCTTC | CSVEDRGGYTF
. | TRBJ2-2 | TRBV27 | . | TGTGCCAGCAGTTTAACCGGCACCGGGGAGCTGTTTTTT | CASSLTGTGELFF
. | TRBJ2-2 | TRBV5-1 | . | TGCGCCAGCAGCTTGGCCGAGGCTAGCCCCACCGGGGAGCTGTTTTTT | CASSLAEASPTGELFF
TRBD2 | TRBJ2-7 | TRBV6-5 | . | TGTGCCAGCAATTCCCATAGCGGGAGGGCCTACGAGCAGTACTTC | CASNSHSGRAYEQYF
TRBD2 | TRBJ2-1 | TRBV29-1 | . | TGCAGCGTTGAACTGTGGGCGGGAGAAGGTAGTGAGCAGTTCTTC | CSVELWAGEGSEQFF
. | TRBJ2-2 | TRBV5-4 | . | TGTGCCAGCAGCTTCCCGGGAGACAACACCGGGGAGCTGTTTTTT | CASSFPGDNTGELFF
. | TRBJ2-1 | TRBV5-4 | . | TGTGCCAGCAGCTCCGTAAATATCCACAATGAGCAGTTCTTC | CASSSVNIHNEQFF
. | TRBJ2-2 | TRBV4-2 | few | TGTGCCAGCAGCCCGACCAGGGAGGGGGCCGGGGAGCTGTTTTTT | CASSPTREGAGELFF
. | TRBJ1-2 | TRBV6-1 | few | TGTGCCAGCTCAGGTTTAAACCTACATGGCTACACCTTC | CASSGLNLHGYTF
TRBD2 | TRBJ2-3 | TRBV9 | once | TGTGCCAGCAGCGCCGGGACTAGCAGCACTAGCACAGATACGCAGTATTTT | CASSAGTSSTSTDTQYF
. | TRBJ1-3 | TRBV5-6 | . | TGTGCCAGCAGCTTGCTACTACTCTCTGGAAACACCATATATTTT | CASSLLLLSGNTIYF
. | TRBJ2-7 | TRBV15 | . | TGTGCCACCAGCCCCAACCGAGGACTCCCAAGCTCCTACGAGCAGTACTTC | CATSPNRGLPSSYEQYF
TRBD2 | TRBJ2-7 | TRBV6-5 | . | TGTGCCAGCAGGACTAGCGGGAGTATGTACGAGCAGTACTTC | CASRTSGSMYEQYF
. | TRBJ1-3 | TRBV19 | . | TGTGCCAGCCAGGGATTCTCTGGAAACACCATATATTTT | CASQGFSGNTIYF
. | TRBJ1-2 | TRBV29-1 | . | TGCAGCGTTGGACCCCTCGGGGGAGGACTAAACTATGGCTACACCTTC | CSVGPLGGGLNYGYTF
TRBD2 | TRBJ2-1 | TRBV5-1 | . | TGCGCCAGCAGCTTGGAAGGGTCCTCTCCGGGAGGCCTTCTTGGTGAGCAGTTCTTC | CASSLEGSSPGGLLGEQFF
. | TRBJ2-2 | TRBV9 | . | TGTGCCAGCAGCGTCGTGATTACTTCAAACACCGGGGAGCTGTTTTTT | CASSVVITSNTGELFF
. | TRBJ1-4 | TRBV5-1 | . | TGCGCCAGCCAAGAGGGCGGACTAACCGATGAAAAACTGTTTTTT | CASQEGGLTDEKLFF
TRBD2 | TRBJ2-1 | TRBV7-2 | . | TGTGCCAGCAGCTTCGCCGGGACTAGCGGGGGGGCCGTTGAGCAGTTCTTC | CASSFAGTSGGAVEQFF
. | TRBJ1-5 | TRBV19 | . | TGTGCCAGTAGTATCTATGGGGGCAGGGATGATCAGCCCCAGCATTTT | CASSIYGGRDDQPQHF
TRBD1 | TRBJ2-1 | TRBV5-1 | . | TGCGCCAGCAGCCAGAGGGGACAGGGGGCGAGCGATGAGCAGTTCTTC | CASSQRGQGASDEQFF
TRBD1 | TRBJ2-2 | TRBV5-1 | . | TGCGCCAGCAGCCGGGACAGGGTGGGGACCGGGGAGCTGTTTTTT | CASSRDRVGTGELFF
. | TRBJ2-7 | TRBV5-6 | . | TGTGCCAGCAGCGTCGGGACGGGGGCCTACGAGCAGTACTTC | CASSVGTGAYEQYF
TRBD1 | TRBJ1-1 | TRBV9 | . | TGTGCCAGCAGCGCTCTGGGACAGGGGAACACTGAAGCTTTCTTT | CASSALGQGNTEAFF
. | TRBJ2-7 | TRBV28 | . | TGTGCCAGCAGTCGCTACGAGCAGTACTTC | CASSRYEQYF
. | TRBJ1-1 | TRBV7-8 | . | TGTGCCAGCAGCTTAGTGGGGACAATGAACACTGAAGCTTTCTTT | CASSLVGTMNTEAFF
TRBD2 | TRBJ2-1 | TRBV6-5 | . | TGTGCCAGCTCCAGAAGTAGCGGGGGGGAGCAGTTCTTC | CASSRSSGGEQFF
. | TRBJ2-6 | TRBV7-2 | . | TGTGCCAGCAGCTTAGGTCAGGGGAAAGGGGCCAACGTCCTGACTTTC | CASSLGQGKGANVLTF
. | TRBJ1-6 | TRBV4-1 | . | TGCGCCAGCAGCCAACCACTGGGACAACGGAATTTATCACCCCTCCACTTT | CASSQPLGQRNLSPLHF
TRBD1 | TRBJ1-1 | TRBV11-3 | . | TGTGCCAGCAGCCCTGACAGGGGCGGTGAAGCTTTCTTT | CASSPDRGGEAFF
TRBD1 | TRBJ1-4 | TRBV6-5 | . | TGTGCCAGCAGTACACGGACAGGGGGCAATGAAAAACTGTTTTTT | CASSTRTGGNEKLFF
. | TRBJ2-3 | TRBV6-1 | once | TGTGCCAGCAGTGAAGCGGGAGGAGGGAGGACAGATACGCAGTATTTT | CASSEAGGGRTDTQYF